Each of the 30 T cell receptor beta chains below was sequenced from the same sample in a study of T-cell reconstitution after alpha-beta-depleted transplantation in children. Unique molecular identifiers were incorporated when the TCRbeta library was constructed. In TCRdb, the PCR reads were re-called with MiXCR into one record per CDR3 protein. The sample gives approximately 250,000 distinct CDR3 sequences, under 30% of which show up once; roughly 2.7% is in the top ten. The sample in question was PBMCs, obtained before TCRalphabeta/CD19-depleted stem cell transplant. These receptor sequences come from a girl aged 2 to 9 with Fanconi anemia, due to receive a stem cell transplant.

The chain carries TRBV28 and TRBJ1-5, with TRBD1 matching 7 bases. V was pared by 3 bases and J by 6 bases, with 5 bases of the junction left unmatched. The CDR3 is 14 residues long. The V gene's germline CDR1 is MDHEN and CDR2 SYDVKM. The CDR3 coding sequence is TGTGCCAGCAGTTTGCCAGGGGGAATTCAGCCCCAGCATTTT. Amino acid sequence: CASSLPGGIQPQHF.

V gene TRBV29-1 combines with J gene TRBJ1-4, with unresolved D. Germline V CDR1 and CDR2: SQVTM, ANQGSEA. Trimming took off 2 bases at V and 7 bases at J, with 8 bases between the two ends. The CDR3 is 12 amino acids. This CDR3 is CSVELNSEKLFF. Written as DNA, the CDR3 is TGCAGCGTTGAACTAAACAGTGAAAAACTGTTTTTT.

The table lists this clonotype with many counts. The CDR3 DNA reads as TGCAGCGTTTTTTTCAGGGAGAACCAAGAGACCCAGTACTTC. This gives the protein CSVFFRENQETQYF. The V gene is TRBV29-1, the J gene TRBJ2-5; D is tentatively TRBD1 or TRBD2 (5 bases each). The germline V and J ends were trimmed by 5 bases and 0 bases, with 13 bases remaining between them. The CDR3 has 14 amino acids. Germline lookup yields CDR1 SQVTM and CDR2 ANQGSEA. Based on the CDR3 plus reference TRBV29-1 and TRBJ2-5, the full variable domain is SAVISQKPSRDICQRGTSLTIQCQVDSQVTMMFWYRQQPGQSLTLIATANQGSEATYESGFVIDKFPISRPNLTFSTLTVSNMSPEDSSIYLCSVFFRENQETQYFGPGTRLLVL.

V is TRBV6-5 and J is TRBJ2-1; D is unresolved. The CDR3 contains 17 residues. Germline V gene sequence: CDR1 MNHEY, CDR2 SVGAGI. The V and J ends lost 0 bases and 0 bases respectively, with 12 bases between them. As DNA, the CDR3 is TGTGCCAGCAGTTACTCGGTTTGGGAAAGCTCCTACAATGAGCAGTTCTTC. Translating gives CASSYSVWESSYNEQFF.

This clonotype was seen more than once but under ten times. CDR3 nucleotide sequence: TGTGCCAGCAGTGAGTCTACATACCTACCCAATGAGCAGTTCTTC. The encoded protein is CASSESTYLPNEQFF. The chain joins TRBV25-1 to TRBJ2-1; D is unclear. Trimming shortened V by 3 bases and J by 6 bases, and 15 bases separated the two germline ends. CDR3 length: 15 amino acids. Per the germline V gene, CDR1 is MGHDK and CDR2 is SYGVNS.

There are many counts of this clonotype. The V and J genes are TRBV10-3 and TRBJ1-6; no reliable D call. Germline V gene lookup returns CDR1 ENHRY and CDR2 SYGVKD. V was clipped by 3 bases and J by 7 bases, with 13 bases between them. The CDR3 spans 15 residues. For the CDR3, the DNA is TGTGCCATCAGTGACGTGGGCAGGAACAATTCACCCCTCCACTTT. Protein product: CAISDVGRNNSPLHF.

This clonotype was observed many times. CDR3 residues: CASSQGGTQYF. CDR3 bases: TGTGCCAGCAGCCAAGGGGGTACGCAGTATTTT. V is TRBV4-2 and J is TRBJ2-3; D is undetermined. CDR3 size: 11 residues. V gave up 1 base and J gave up 8 bases, with 4 bases separating them. Germline V CDR1 and CDR2: LGHNA, YNFKEQ.

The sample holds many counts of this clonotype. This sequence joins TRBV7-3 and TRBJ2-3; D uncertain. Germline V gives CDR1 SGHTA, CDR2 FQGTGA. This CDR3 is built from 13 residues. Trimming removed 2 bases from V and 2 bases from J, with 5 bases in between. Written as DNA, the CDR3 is TGTGCCAGCAGCTTACTCCACACAGATACGCAGTATTTT. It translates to CASSLLHTDTQYF.

CDR3 bases: TGTGCCAGCAGTGATGACGGAAGCAGGACAGTTTCCTACAATGAGCAGTTCTTC. It encodes CASSDDGSRTVSYNEQFF. V is TRBV28 and J is TRBJ2-1, with D possibly TRBD1 on 6 matching bases. CDR1 is MDHEN, CDR2 SYDVKM, per germline. V was pared by 5 bases and J by 1 base, with 21 bases between. The CDR3 length is 18 residues.

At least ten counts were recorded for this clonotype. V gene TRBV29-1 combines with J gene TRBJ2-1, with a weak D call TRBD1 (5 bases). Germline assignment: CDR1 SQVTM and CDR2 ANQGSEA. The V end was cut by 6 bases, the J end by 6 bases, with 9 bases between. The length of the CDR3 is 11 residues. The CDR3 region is CSVAGPNEQFF. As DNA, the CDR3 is TGCAGCGTAGCAGGGCCCAATGAGCAGTTCTTC.

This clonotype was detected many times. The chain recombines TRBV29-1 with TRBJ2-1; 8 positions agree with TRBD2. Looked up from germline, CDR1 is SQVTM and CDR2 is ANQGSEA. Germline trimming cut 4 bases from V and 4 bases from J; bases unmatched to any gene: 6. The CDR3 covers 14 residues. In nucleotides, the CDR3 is TGCAGCGTTGTGGGACTAGGCCTTTACAATGAGCAGTTCTTC. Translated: CSVVGLGLYNEQFF.

CDR3 nucleotides: TGCAGTGCTCGGAGGGGGGGGAGGGACACTGAAGCTTTCTTT. As protein: CSARRGGRDTEAFF. The V and J genes are TRBV20-1 and TRBJ1-1; D may be TRBD1 (6 bases). Germline V lookup: CDR1 DFQATT, CDR2 SNEGSKA (reference sequence). The CDR3 consists of 14 residues. V dropped 5 bases and J dropped 3 bases, with 16 bases sitting between them.

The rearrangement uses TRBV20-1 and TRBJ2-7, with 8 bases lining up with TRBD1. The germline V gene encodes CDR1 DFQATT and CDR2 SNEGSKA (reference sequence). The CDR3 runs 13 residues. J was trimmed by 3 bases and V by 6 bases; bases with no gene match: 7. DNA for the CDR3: TGCAGTGCCCCGACAGGGGCCTTCTACGAGCAGTACTTC. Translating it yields CSAPTGAFYEQYF.

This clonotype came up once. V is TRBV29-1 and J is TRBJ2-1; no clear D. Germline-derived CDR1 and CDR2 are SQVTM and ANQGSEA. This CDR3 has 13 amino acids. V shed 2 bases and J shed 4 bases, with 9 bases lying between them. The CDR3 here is CSVEHSVYNEQFF. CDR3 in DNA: TGCAGCGTTGAACATTCAGTGTACAATGAGCAGTTCTTC.

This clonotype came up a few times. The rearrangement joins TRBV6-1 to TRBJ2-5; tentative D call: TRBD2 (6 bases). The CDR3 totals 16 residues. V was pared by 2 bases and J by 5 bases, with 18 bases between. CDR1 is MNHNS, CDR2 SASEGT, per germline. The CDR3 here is CASSELPGETKETQYF. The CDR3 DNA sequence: TGTGCCAGCAGTGAACTTCCGGGAGAGACAAAGGAGACCCAGTACTTC.

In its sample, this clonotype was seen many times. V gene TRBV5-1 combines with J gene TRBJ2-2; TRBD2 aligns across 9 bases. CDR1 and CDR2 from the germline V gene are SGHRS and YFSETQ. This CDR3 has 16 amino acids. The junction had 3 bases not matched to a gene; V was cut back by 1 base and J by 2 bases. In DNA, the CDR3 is TGCGCCAGCAGCTTGACTCTAGCGGGAAACACCGGGGAGCTGTTTTTT. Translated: CASSLTLAGNTGELFF.

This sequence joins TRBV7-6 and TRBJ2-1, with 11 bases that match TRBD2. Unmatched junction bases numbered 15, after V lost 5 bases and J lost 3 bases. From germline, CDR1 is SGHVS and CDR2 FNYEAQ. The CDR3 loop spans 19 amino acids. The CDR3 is CASSNPPGLADPDYNEQFF. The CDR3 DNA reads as TGTGCCAGCAGCAACCCGCCGGGACTAGCGGATCCCGACTACAATGAGCAGTTCTTC.

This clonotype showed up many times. Written as DNA, the CDR3 is TGCAGCGTTGAGGAAGTTTATAGCAATCAGCCCCAGCATTTT. Translating it yields CSVEEVYSNQPQHF. The V call is TRBV29-1, the J call TRBJ1-5; D is unresolved. The CDR3 is 14 amino acids. The germline V and J ends were trimmed by 3 bases and 0 bases, with 9 bases remaining between them. Germline V lookup: CDR1 SQVTM, CDR2 ANQGSEA.

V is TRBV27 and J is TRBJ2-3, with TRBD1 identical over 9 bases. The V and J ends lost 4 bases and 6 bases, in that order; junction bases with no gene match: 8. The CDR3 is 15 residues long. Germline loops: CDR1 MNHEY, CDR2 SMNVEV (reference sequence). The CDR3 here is CASSSRDRALDTQYF. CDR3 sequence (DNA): TGTGCCAGCAGTTCCCGGGACAGGGCATTGGATACGCAGTATTTT.

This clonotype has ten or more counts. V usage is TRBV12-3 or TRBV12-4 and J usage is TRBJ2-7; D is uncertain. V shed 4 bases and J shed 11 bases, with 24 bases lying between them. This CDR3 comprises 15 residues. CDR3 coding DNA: TGTGCCAGCAGTTACCCGGCCCTGGGTAATAGTGAGGAGTACTTC. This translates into CASSYPALGNSEEYF.

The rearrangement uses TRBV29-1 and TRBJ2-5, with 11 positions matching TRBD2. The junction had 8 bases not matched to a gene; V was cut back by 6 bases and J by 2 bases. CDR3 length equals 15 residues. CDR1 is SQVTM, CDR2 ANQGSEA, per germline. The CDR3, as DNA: TGCAGCGTCCTTATTAGCGGGAGGGCGCAAGAGACCCAGTACTTC. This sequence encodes CSVLISGRAQETQYF.

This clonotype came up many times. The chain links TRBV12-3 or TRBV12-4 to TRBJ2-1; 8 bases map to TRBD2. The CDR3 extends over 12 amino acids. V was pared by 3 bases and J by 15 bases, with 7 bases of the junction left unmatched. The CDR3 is CASSFSGTSLFF. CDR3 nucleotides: TGTGCCAGCAGTTTTTCGGGGACTAGTCTGTTCTTC.

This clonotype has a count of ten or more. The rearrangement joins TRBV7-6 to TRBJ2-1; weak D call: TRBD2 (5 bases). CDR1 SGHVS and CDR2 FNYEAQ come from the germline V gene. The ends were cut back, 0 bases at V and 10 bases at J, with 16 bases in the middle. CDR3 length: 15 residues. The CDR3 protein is CASSLAPTTTYEQFF. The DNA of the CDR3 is TGTGCCAGCAGCTTAGCCCCGACTACTACATACGAGCAGTTCTTC.

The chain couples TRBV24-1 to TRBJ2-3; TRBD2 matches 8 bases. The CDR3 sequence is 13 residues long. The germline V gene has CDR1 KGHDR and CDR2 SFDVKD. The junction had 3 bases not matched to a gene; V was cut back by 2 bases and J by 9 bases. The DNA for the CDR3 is TGTGCCACCAGTGATTCATTAGCGGGGACGCAGTATTTT. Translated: CATSDSLAGTQYF.

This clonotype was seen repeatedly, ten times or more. Here the CDR3 DNA reads TGCAGCGTGTTGGGGGACAGGGGTTGGTACGAGCAGTACTTC. Its protein product is CSVLGDRGWYEQYF. The chain is built from TRBV29-1 and TRBJ2-7; TRBD1 matches 10 bases. This CDR3 spans 14 amino acids. Per the germline V gene, CDR1 is SQVTM and CDR2 is ANQGSEA. V dropped 6 bases and J dropped 4; count of bases not matched to a gene: 9.

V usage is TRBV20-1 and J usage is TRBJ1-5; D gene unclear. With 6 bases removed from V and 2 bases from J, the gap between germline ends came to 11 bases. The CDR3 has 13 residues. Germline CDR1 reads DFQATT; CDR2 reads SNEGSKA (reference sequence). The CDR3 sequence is CSASLARNQPQHF. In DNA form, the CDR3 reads TGCAGTGCATCCCTTGCGCGCAATCAGCCCCAGCATTTT.

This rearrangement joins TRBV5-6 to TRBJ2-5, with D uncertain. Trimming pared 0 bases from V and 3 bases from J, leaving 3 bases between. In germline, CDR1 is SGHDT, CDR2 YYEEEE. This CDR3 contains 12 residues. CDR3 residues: CASSLVKETQYF. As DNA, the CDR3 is TGTGCCAGCAGCTTGGTGAAAGAGACCCAGTACTTC.

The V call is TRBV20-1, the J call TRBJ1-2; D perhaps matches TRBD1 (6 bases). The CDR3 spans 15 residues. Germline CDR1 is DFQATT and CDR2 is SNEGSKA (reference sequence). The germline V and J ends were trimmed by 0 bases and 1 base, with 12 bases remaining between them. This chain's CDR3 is CSARERGGLNYGYTF. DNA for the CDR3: TGCAGTGCTAGAGAGCGTGGGGGGCTTAACTATGGCTACACCTTC.

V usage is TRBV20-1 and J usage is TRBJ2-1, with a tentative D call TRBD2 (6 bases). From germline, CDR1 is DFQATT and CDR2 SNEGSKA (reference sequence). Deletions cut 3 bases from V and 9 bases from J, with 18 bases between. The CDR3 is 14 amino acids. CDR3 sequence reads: CSARTPGGTPEQFF. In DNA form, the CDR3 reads TGCAGTGCTAGGACCCCTGGCGGGACGCCTGAGCAGTTCTTC.

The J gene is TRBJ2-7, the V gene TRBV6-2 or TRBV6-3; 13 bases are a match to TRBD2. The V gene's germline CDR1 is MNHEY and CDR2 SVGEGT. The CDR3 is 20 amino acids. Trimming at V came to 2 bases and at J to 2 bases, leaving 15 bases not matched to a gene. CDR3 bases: TGTGCCAGCAGTTACGATTCTGGGACTAGCGGGAAGTGGCCCCCCTACGAGCAGTACTTC. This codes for CASSYDSGTSGKWPPYEQYF.